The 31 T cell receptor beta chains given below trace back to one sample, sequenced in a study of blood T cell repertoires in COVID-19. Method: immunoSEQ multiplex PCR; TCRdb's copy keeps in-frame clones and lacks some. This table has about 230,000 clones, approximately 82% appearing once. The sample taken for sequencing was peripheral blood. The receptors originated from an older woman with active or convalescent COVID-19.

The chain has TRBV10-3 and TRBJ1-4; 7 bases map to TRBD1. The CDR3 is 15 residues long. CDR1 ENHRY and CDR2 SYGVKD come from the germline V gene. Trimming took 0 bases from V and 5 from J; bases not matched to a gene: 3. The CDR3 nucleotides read TGTGCCATCAGTGAGTCCAAGGGGGCGAATGAAAAACTGTTTTTT. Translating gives CAISESKGANEKLFF.

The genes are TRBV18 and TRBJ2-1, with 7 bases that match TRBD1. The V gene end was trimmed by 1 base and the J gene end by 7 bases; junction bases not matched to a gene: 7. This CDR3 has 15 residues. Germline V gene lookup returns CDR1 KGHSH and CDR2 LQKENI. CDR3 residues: CASSPLGTVENEQFF. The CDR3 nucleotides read TGTGCCAGCTCACCACTGGGGACAGTTGAGAATGAGCAGTTCTTC.

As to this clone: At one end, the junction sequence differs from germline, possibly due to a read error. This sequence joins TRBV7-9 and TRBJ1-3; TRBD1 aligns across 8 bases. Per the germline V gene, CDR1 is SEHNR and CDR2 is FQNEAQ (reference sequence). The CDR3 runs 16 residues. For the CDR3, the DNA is TGTGCCAGCACCTTACAGGGGGTGCGATCCGGAAACACCATATATTTT. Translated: CASTLQGVRSGNTIYF.

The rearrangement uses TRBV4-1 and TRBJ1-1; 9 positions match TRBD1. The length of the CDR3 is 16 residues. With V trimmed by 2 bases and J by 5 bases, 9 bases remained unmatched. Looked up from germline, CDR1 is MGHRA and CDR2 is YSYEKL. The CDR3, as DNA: TGCGCCAGCAGCCAACCCTTAGGACAGGGGCGAACTGAAGCTTTCTTT. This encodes CASSQPLGQGRTEAFF.

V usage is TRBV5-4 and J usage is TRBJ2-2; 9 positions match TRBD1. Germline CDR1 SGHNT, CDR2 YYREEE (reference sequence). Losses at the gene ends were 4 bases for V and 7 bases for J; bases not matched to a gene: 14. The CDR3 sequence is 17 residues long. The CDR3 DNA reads TGTGCCAGCAGCACCCCTTCGACAGGGGGGCGTCGCGGGGAGCTGTTTTTT. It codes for CASSTPSTGGRRGELFF.

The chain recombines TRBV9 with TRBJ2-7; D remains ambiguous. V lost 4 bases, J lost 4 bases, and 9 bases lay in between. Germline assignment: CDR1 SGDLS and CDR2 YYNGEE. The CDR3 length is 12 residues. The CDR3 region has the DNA TGTGCCAGCAGCTTCAACCAGTACGAGCAGTACTTC. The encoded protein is CASSFNQYEQYF.

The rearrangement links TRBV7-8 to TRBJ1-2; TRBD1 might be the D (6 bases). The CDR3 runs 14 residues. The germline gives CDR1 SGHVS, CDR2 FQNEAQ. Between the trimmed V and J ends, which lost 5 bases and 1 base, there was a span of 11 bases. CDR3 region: CASSLHRVNYGYTF. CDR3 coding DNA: TGTGCCAGCAGCCTTCACAGGGTTAACTATGGCTACACCTTC.

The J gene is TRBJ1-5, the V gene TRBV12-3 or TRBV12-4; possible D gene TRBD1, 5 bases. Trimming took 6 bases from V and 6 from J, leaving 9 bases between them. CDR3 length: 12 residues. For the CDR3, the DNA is TGTGCCAGCAGCCTAGACAGTCAGCCCCAGCATTTT. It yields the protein CASSLDSQPQHF.

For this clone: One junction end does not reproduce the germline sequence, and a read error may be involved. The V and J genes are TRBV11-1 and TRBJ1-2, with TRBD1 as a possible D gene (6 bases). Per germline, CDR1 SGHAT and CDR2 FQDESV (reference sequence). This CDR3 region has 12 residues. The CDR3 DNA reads TGTGCCAGCAGCTTAGGGGTCTTGGACAGAAACTTC. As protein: CASSLGVLDRNF.

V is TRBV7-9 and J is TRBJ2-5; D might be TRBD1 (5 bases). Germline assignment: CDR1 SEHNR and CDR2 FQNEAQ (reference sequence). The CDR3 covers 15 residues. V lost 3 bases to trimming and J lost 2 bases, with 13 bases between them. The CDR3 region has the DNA TGTGCCAGCAGCTTTAATGGACAAGGGCAAGAGACCCAGTACTTC. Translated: CASSFNGQGQETQYF.

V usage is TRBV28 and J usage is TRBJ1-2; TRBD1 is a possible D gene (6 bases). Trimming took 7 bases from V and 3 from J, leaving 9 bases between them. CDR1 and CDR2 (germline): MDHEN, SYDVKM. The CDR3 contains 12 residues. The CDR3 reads CASKAGDYGYTF. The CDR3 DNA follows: TGTGCCAGCAAAGCAGGGGACTATGGCTACACCTTC.

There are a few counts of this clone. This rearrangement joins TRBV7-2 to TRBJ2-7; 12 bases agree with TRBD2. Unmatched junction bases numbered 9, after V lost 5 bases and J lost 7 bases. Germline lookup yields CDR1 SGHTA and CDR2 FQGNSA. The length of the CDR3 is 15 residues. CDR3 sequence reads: CASSLGLAGPQEQYF. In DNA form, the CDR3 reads TGTGCCAGCAGCCTTGGACTAGCGGGGCCACAGGAGCAGTACTTC.

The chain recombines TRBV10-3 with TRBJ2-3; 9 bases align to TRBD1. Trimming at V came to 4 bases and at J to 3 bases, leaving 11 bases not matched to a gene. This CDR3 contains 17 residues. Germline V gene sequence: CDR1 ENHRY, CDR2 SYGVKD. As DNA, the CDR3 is TGTGCCATCAGTGGCCCAGGGGGACAGGGACAAACAGATACGCAGTATTTT. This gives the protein CAISGPGGQGQTDTQYF.

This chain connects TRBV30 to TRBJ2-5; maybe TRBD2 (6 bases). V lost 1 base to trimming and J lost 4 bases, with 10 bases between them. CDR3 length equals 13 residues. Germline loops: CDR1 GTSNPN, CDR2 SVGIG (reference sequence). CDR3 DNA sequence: TGTGCCTGGAGTGGCGTGGGAGGAGAGACCCAGTACTTC. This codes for CAWSGVGGETQYF.

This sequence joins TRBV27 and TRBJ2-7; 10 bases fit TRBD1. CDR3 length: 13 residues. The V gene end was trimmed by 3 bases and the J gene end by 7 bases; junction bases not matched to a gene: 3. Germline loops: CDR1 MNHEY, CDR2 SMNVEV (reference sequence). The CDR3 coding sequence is TGTGCCAGCAGTTTGGGACAGGGGAGGGAGCAGTACTTC. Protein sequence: CASSLGQGREQYF.

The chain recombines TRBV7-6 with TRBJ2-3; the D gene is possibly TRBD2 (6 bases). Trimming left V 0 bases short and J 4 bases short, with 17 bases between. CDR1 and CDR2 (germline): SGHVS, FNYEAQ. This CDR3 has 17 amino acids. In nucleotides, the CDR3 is TGTGCCAGCAGCTTAGCTCAAGGGCGGGACCCCCCAGATACGCAGTATTTT. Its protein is CASSLAQGRDPPDTQYF.

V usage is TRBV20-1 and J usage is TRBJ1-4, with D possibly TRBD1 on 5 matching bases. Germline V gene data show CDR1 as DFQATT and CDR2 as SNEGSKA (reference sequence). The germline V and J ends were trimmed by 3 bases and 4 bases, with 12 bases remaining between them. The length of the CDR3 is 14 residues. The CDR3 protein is CSASRGVVNEKLFF. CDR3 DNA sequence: TGCAGTGCTAGTCGGGGGGTTGTTAATGAAAAACTGTTTTTT.

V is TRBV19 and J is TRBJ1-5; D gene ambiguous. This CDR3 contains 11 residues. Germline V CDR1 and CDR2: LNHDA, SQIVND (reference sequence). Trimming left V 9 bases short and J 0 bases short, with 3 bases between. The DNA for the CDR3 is TGTGCCAGACATAGCAATCAGCCCCAGCATTTT. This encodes CARHSNQPQHF.

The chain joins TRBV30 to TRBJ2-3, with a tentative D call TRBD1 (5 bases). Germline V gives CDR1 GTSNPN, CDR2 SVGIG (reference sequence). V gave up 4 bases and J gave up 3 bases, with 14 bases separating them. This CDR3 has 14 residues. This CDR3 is CAWTKGISTDTQYF. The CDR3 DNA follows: TGTGCCTGGACAAAGGGGATATCGACAGATACGCAGTATTTT.

The CDR3 coding sequence is TGTGCCAGCAGTGAAGACAGGGTCCATCAGCCCCAGCATTTT. Its protein is CASSEDRVHQPQHF. The J gene is TRBJ1-5, the V gene TRBV2, with a weak D call TRBD1 (6 bases). Trimming stripped 1 base from V and 5 bases from J, with 9 bases between. The CDR3 contains 14 residues. The germline CDR1 and CDR2 sequences are SNHLY and FYNNEI.

The chain's CDR3 is CASSPRDTDTQYF. CDR3 nucleotide sequence: TGTGCCAGCAGCCCCAGGGACACAGATACGCAGTATTTT. The chain joins TRBV5-4 to TRBJ2-3, with D tentatively TRBD1 (5 bases). The CDR3 is 13 residues long. The germline V gene has CDR1 SGHNT and CDR2 YYREEE (reference sequence). Trimming stripped 4 bases from V and 2 bases from J, with 8 bases between.

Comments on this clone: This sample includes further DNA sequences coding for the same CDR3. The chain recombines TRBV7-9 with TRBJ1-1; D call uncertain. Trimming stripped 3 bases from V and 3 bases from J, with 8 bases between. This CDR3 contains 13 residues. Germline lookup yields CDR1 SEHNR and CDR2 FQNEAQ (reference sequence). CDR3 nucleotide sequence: TGTGCCAGCAGCTTTATCGAGGACACTGAAGCTTTCTTT. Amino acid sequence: CASSFIEDTEAFF.

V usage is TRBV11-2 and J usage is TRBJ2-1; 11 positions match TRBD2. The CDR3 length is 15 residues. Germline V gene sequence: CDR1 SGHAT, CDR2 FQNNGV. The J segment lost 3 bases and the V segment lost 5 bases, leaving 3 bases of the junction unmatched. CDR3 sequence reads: CASSETSGSYNEQFF. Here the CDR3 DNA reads TGTGCCAGCAGCGAAACTAGCGGGAGCTACAATGAGCAGTTCTTC.

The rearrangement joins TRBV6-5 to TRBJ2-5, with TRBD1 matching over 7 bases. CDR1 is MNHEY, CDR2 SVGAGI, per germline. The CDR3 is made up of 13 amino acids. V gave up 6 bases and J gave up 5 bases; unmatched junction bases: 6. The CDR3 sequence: CASRRGREETQYF. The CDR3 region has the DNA TGTGCCAGCAGGAGGGGGCGCGAGGAGACCCAGTACTTC.

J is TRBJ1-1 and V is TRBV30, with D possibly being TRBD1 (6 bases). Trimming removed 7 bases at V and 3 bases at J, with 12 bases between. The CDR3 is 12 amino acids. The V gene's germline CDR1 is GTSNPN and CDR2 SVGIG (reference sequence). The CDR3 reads CASQGMYTEAFF. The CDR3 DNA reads TGTGCCTCACAGGGCATGTACACTGAAGCTTTCTTT.

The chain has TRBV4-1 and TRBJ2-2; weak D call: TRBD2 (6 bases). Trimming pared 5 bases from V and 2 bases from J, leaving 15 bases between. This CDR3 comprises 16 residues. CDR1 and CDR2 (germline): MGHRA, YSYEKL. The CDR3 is CASSTRRVGNTGELFF. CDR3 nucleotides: TGCGCCAGCAGCACCCGGAGGGTGGGAAACACCGGGGAGCTGTTTTTT.

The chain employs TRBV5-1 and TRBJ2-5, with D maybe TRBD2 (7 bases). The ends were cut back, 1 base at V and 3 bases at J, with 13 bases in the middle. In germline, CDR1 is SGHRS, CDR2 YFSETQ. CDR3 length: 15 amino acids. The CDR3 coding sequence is TGCGCCAGCAGCTTGCGGGGGGCACCGGAAGAGACCCAGTACTTC. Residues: CASSLRGAPEETQYF.

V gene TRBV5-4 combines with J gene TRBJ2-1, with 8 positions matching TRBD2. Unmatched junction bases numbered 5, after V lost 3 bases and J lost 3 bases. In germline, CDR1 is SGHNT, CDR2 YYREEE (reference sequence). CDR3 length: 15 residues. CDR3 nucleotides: TGTGCCAGCAGCTACAGCGGGGGAAACTACAATGAGCAGTTCTTC. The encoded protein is CASSYSGGNYNEQFF.

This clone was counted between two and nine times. CDR3 in DNA: TGTGCCAGCAGCCGGGACAGTAACACTGAAGCTTTCTTT. Translating it yields CASSRDSNTEAFF. The chain employs TRBV11-2 and TRBJ1-1; 7 bases line up with TRBD1. After removal of 5 bases from V and 2 bases from J, the junction contained 2 bases not matched to a gene. CDR3 size: 13 residues. The germline V gene encodes CDR1 SGHAT and CDR2 FQNNGV.

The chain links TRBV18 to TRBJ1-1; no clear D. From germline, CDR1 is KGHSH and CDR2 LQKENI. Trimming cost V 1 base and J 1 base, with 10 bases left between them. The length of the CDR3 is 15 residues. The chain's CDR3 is CASSPLVERNTEAFF. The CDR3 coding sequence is TGTGCCAGCTCACCACTGGTGGAGAGGAACACTGAAGCTTTCTTT.

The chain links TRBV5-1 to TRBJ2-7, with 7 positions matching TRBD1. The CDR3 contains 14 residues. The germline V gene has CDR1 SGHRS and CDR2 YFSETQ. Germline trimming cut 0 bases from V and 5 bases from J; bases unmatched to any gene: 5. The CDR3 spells CASSLGQGEHEQYF. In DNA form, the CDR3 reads TGCGCCAGCAGCTTGGGACAGGGTGAGCACGAGCAGTACTTC.